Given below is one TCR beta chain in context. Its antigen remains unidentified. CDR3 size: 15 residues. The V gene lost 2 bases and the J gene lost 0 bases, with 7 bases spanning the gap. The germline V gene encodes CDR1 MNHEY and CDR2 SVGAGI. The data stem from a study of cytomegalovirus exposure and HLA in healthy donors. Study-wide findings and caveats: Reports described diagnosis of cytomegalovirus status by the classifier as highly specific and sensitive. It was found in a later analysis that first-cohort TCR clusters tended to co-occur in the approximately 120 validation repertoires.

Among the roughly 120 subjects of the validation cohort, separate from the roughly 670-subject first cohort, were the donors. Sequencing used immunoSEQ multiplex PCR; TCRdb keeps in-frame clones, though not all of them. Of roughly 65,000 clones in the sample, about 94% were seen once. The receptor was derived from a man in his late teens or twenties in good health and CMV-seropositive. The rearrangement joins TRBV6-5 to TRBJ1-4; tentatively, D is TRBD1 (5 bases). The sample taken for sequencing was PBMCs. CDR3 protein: CASSYDRTTNEKLFF. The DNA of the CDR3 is TGTGCCAGCAGTTACGACAGAACAACTAATGAAAAACTGTTTTTT.